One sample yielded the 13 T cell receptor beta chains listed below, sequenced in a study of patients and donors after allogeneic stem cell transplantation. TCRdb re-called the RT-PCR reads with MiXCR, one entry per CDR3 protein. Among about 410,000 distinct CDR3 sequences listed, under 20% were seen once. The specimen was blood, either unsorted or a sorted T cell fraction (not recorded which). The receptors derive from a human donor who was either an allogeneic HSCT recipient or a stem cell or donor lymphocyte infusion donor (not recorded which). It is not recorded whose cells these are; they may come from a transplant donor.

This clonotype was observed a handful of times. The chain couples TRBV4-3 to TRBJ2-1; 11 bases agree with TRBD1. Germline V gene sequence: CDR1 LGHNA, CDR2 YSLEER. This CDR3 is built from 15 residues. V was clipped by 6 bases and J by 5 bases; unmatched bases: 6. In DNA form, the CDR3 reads TGCGCCAGCAGGGTTGGACAGGGGGCCAACAATGAGCAGTTCTTC. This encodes CASRVGQGANNEQFF.

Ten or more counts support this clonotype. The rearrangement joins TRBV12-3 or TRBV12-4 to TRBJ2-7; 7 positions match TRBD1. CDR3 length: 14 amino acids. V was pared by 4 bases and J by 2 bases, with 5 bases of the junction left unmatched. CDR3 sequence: CASSSTGFTYEQYF. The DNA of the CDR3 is TGTGCCAGCAGTTCGACAGGGTTCACCTACGAGCAGTACTTC.

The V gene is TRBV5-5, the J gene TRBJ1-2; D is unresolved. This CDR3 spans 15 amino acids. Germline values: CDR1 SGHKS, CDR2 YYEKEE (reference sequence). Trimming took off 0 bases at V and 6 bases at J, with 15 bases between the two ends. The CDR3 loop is CASSLGARPLDGYTF. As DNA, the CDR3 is TGTGCCAGCAGCTTGGGAGCCAGGCCCCTCGATGGCTACACCTTC.

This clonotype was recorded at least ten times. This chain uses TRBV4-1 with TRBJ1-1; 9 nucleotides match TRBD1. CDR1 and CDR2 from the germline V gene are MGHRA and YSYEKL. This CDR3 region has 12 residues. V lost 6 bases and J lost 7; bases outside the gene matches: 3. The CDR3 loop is CASSRTGDEAFF. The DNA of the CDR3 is TGCGCCAGCAGTCGGACAGGGGATGAAGCTTTCTTT.

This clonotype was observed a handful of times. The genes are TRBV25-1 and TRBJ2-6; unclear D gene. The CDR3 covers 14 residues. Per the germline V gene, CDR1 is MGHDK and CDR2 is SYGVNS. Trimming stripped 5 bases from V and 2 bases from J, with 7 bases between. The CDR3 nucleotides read TGTGCCAGCAGTCTGGGCACTGGGGCCAACGTCCTGACTTTC. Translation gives CASSLGTGANVLTF.

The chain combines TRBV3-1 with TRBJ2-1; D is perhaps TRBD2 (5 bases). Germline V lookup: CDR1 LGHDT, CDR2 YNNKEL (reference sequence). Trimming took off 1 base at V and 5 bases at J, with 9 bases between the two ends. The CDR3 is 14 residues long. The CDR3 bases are TGTGCCAGCAGCCAAGGATGGAGGAACAATGAGCAGTTCTTC. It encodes CASSQGWRNNEQFF.

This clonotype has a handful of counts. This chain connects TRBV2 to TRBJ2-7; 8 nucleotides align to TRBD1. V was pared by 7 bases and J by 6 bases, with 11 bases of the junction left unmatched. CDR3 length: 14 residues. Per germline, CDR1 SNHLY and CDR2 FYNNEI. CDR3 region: CASKRTGPSIEQYF. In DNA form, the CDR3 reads TGTGCCAGCAAGCGGACAGGGCCTAGTATCGAGCAGTACTTC. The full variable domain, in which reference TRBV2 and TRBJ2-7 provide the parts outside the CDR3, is EPEVTQTPSHQVTQMGQEVILRCVPISNHLYFYWYRQILGQKVEFLVSFYNNEISEKSEIFDDQFSVERPDGSNFTLKIRSTKLEDSAMYFCASKRTGPSIEQYFGPGTRLTVT.

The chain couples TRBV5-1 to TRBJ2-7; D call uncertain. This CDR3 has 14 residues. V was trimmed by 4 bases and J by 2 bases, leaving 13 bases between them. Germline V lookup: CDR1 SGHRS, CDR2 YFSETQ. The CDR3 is CASSETTRAYEQYF. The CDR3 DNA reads TGCGCCAGCAGCGAGACGACTCGTGCCTACGAGCAGTACTTC.

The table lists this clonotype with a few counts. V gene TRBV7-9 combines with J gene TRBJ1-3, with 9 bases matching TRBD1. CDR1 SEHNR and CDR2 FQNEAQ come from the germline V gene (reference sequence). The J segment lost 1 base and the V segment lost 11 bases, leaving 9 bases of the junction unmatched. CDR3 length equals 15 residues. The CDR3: CAGSGQGFSGNTIYF. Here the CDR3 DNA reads TGTGCCGGATCGGGACAGGGCTTTTCTGGAAACACCATATATTTT.

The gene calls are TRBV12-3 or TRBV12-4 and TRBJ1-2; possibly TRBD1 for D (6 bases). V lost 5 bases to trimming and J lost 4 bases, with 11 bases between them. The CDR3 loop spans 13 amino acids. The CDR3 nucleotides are TGTGCCAGCAGTGTCGGGACACTCTATGGCTACACCTTC. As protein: CASSVGTLYGYTF.

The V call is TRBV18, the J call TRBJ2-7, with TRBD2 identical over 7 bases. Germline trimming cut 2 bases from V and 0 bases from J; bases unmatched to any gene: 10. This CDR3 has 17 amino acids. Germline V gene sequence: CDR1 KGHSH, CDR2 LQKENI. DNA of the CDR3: TGTGCCAGCTCACCAAGGTCAAGCGGGGCATACTCCTACGAGCAGTACTTC. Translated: CASSPRSSGAYSYEQYF.

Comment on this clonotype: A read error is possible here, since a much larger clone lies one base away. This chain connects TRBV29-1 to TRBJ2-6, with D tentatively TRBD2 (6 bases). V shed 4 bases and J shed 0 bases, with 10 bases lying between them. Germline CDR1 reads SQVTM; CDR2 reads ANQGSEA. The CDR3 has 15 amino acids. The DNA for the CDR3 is TGCAGCGTTGGGGACTCCTCCTCTGGGGCCAACGTCCTGACTTTC. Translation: CSVGDSSSGANVLTF.

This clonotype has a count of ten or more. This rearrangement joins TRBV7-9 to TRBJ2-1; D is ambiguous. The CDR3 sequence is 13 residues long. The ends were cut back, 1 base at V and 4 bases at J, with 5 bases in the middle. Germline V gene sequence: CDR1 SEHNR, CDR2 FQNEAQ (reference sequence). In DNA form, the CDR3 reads TGTGCCAGCAGCTTAGACACATACAATGAGCAGTTCTTC. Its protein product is CASSLDTYNEQFF.